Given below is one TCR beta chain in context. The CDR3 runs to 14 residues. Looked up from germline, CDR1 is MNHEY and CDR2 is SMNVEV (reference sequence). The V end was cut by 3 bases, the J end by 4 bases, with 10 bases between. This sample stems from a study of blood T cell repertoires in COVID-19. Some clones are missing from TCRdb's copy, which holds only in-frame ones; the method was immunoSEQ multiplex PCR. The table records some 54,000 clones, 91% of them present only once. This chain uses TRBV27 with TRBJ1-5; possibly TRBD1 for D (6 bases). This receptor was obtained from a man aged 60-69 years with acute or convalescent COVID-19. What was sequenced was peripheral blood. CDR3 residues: CASSFRTANQPQHF. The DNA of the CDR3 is TGTGCCAGCAGTTTCCGGACAGCAAATCAGCCCCAGCATTTT.